The T cell receptor beta chain under discussion was sequenced for a study of CD8+CD57+ T cells in acquired aplastic anemia. CDR1 is DFQATT, CDR2 SNEGSKA, per germline (reference sequence). This CDR3 region has 12 residues. V lost 2 bases and J 3 bases, leaving 7 bases between the germline ends. The TCR beta profiling, which covered VDJ combination and CDR3 sequence, was carried out using genomic DNA as the template. A single record per CDR3 protein comes from TCRdb applying MiXCR to the reads. This repertoire shows 190,000 or so distinct CDR3 sequences, roughly 55% found once; its top ten account for 25% to 30%.

The specimen sequenced was sorted CD4+, CD8+, or CD8+CD57+ T cells (not recorded which) from PBMCs. This sequence originates from a human donor in good health. This chain uses TRBV20-1 with TRBJ1-1; perhaps TRBD1 as D (5 bases). The DNA of the CDR3 is TGCAGTGCTAGATCGGGGGACACTGAAGCTTTCTTT. It yields the protein CSARSGDTEAFF.